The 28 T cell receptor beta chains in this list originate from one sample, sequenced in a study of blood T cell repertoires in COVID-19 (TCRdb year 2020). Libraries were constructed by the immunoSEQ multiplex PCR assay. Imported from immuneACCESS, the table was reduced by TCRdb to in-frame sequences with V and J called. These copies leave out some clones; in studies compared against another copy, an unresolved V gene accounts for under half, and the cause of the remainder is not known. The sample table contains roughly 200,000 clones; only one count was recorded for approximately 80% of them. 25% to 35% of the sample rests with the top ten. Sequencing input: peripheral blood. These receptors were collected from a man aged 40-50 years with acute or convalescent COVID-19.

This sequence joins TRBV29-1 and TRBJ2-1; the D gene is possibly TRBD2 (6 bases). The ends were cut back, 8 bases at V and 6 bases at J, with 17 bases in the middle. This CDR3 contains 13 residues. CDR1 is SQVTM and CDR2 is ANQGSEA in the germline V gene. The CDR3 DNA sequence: TGCAGCTACCCCGGGGAGGTCAGCAATGAGCAGTTCTTC. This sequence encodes CSYPGEVSNEQFF.

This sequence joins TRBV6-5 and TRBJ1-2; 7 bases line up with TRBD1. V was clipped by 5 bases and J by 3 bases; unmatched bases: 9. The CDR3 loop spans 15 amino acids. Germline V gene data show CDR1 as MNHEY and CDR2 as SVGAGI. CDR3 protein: CASSPSGGWDYGYTF. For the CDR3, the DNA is TGTGCCAGCAGTCCTTCAGGGGGGTGGGACTATGGCTACACCTTC.

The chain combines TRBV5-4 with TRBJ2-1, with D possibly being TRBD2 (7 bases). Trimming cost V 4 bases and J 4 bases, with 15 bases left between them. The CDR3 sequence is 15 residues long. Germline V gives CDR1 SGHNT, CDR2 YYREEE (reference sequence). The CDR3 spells CASSGGASIYNEQFF. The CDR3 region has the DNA TGTGCCAGCAGCGGGGGGGCTAGCATTTACAATGAGCAGTTCTTC.

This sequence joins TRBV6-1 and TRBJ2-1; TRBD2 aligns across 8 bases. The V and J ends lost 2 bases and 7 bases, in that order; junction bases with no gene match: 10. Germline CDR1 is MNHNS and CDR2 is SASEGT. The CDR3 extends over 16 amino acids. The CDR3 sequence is CASSELASGPRNEQFF. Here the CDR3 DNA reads TGTGCCAGCAGTGAACTGGCTAGCGGGCCTCGGAATGAGCAGTTCTTC.

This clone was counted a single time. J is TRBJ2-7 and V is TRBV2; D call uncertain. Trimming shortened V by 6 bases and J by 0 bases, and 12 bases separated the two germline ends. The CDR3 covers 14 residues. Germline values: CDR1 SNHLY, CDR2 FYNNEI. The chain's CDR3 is CASSRSRSSYEQYF. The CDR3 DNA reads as TGTGCCAGCAGCCGTTCTAGGAGCTCCTACGAGCAGTACTTC.

The CDR3: CAISTGAEGQPQHF. CDR3 coding DNA: TGTGCCATCAGCACAGGGGCCGAAGGTCAGCCCCAGCATTTT. This sequence joins TRBV10-3 and TRBJ1-5, with 7 positions matching TRBD1. Germline lookup yields CDR1 ENHRY and CDR2 SYGVKD. The CDR3 consists of 14 residues. The junction had 8 bases not matched to a gene; V was cut back by 6 bases and J by 6 bases.

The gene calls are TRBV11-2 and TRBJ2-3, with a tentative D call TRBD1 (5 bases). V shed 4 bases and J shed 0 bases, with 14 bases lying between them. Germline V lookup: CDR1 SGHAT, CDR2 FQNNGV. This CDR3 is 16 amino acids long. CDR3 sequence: CASSSRTSPSTDTQYF. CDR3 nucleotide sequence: TGTGCCAGCAGCTCCCGGACAAGCCCTAGCACAGATACGCAGTATTTT.

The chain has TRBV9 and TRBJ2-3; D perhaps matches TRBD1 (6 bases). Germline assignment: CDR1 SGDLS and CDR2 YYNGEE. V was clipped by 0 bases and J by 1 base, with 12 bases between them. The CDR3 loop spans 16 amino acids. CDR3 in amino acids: CASSVDGGRGTDTQYF. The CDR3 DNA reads TGTGCCAGCAGCGTAGATGGGGGCAGGGGCACAGATACGCAGTATTTT.

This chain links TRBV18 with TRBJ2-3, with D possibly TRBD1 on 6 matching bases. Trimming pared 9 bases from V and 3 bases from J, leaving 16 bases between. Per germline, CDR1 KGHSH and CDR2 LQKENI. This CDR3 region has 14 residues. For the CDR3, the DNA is TGTGCCAGTCGACAGGCCGAAGAGACAGATACGCAGTATTTT. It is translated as CASRQAEETDTQYF.

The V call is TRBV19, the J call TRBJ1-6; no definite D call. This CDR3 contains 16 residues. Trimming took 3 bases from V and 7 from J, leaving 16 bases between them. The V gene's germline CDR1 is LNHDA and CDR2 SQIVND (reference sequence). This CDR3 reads CASSINPDPGNSPLHF. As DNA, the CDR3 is TGTGCCAGTAGTATCAACCCCGACCCGGGAAATTCACCCCTCCACTTT. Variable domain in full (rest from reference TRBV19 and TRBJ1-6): DGGITQSPKYLFRKEGQNVTLSCEQNLNHDAMYWYRQDPGQGLRLIYYSQIVNDFQKGDIAEGYSVSREKKESFPLTVTSAQKNPTAFYLCASSINPDPGNSPLHFGNGTRLTVT.

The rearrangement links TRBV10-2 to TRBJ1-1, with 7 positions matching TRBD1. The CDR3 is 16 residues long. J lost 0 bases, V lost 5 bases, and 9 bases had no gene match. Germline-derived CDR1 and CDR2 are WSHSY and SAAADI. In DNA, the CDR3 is TGCGCCAGCAGTCCCGGAGGGACAGACATGAACACTGAAGCTTTCTTT. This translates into CASSPGGTDMNTEAFF.

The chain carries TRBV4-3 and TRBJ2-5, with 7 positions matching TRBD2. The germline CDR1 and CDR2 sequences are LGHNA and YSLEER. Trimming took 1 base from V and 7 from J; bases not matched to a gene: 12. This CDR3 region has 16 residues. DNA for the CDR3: TGCGCCAGCAGCCAAGCTAGCGGAGGGATTGGGGGGACCCAGTACTTC. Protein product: CASSQASGGIGGTQYF.

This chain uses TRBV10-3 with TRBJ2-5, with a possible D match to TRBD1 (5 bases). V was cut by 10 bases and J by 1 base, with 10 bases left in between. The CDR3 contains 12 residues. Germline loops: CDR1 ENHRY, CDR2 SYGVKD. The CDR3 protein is CATRASQETQYF. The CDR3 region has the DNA TGTGCCACCAGGGCTTCCCAAGAGACCCAGTACTTC.

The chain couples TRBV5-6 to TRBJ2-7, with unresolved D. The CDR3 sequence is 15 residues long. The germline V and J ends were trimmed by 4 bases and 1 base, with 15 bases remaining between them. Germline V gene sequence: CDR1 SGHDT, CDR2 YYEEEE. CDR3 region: CASSPPPPGSYEQYF. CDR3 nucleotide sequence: TGTGCCAGCAGCCCCCCCCCTCCCGGGTCCTACGAGCAGTACTTC. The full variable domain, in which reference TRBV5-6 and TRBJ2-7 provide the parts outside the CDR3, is DAGVTQSPTHLIKTRGQQVTLRCSPKSGHDTVSWYQQALGQGPQFIFQYYEEEERQRGNFPDRFSGHQFPNYSSELNVNALLLGDSALYLCASSPPPPGSYEQYFGPGTRLTVT.

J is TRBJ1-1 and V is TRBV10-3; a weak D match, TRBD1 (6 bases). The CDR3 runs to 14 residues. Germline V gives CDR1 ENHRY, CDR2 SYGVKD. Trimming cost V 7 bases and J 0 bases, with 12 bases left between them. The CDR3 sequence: CAIKNRALNTEAFF. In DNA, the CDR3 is TGTGCCATCAAAAACAGGGCCCTGAACACTGAAGCTTTCTTT.

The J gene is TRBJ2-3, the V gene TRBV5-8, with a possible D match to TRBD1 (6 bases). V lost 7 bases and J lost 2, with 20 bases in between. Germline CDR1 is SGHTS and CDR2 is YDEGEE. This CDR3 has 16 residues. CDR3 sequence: CASFHRDTLDTDTQYF. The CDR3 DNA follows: TGTGCCAGCTTCCACCGGGACACCCTTGACACAGATACGCAGTATTTT. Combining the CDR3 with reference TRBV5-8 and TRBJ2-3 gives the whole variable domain EAGVTQSPTHLIKTRGQQATLRCSPISGHTSVYWYQQALGLGLQFLLWYDEGEERNRGNFPPRFSGRQFPNYSSELNVNALELEDSALYLCASFHRDTLDTDTQYFGPGTRLTVL.

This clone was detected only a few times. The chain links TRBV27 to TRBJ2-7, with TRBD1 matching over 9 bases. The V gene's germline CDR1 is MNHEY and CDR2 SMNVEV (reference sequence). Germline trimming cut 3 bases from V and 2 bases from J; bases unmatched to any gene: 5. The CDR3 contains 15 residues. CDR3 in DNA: TGTGCCAGCAGTTTGACCGGGACAGGGACCTACGAGCAGTACTTC. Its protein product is CASSLTGTGTYEQYF.

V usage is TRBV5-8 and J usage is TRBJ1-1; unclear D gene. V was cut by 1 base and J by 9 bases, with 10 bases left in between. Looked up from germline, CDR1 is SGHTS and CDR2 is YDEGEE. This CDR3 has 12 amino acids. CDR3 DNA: TGTGCCAGCAGCTTGTTTATGGCAAAAGCTTTCTTT. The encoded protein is CASSLFMAKAFF.

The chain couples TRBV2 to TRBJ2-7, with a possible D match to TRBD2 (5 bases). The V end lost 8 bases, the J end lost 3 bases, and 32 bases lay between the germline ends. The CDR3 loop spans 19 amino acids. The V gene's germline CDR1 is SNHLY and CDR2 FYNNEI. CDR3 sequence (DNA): TGTGCCAGCTTAGGTCTGGCCACGGGATCCCGGGGTTCTTTCTACGAGCAGTACTTC. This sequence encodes CASLGLATGSRGSFYEQYF.

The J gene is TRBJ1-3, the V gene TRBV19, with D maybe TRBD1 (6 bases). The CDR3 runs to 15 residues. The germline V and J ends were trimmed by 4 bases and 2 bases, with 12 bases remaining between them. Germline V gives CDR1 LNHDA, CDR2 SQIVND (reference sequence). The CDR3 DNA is TGTGCCAGTAGTAGATCCAACAGGGCTGGAAACACCATATATTTT. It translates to CASSRSNRAGNTIYF.

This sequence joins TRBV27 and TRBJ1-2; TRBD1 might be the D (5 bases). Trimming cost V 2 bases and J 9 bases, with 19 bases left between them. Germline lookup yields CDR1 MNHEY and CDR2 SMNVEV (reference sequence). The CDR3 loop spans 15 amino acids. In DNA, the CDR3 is TGTGCCAGCAGTTTAAATGGGGCCTCCGTCCGAAGCTACACCTTC. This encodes CASSLNGASVRSYTF.

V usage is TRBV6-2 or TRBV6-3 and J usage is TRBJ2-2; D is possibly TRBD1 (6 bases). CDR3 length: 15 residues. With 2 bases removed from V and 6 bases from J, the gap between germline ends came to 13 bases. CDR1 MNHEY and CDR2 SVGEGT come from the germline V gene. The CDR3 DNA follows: TGTGCCAGCAGTTACCTGGGGGCGAAAGCCGGGGAGCTGTTTTTT. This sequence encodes CASSYLGAKAGELFF.

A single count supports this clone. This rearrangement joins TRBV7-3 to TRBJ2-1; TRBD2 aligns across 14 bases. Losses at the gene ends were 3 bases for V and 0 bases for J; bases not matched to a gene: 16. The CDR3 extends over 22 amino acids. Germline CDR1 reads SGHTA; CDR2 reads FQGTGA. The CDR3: CASSFPGGTSGSKSSSYNEQFF. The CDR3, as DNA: TGTGCCAGCAGCTTCCCCGGTGGGACTAGCGGGAGTAAATCAAGCTCCTACAATGAGCAGTTCTTC.

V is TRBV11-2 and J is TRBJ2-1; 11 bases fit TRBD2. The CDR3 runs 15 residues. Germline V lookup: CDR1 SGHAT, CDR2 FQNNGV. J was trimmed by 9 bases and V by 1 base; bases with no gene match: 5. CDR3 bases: TGTGCCAGCAGCTTAGTAGCGGGAGGGTCCGTTGAGCAGTTCTTC. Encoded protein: CASSLVAGGSVEQFF.

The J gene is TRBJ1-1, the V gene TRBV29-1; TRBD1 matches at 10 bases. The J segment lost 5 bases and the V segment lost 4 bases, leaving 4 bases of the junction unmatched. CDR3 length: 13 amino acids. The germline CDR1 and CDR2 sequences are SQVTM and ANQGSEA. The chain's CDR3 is CSVGDRGRTEAFF. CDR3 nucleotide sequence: TGCAGCGTTGGAGACAGGGGGCGGACTGAAGCTTTCTTT.

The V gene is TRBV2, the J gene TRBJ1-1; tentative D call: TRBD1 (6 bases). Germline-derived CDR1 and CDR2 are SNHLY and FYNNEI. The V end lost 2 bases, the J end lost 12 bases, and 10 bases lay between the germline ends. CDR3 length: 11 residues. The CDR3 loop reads CASSEQGISFF. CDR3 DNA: TGTGCCAGCAGTGAACAGGGGATTTCTTTCTTT.

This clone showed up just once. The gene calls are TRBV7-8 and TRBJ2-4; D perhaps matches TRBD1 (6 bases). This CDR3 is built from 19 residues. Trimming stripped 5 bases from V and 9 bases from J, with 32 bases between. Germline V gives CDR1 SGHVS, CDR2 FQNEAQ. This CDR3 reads CASSPHVRGRSGLRGIQYF. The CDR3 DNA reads TGTGCCAGCAGCCCCCACGTTAGGGGGAGATCAGGGTTAAGGGGCATTCAGTACTTC. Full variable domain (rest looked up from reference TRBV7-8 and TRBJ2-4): GAGVSQSPRYKVAKRGQDVALRCDPISGHVSLFWYQQALGQGPEFLTYFQNEAQLDKSGLPSDRFFAERPEGSVSTLKIQRTQQEDSAVYLCASSPHVRGRSGLRGIQYFGAGTRLSVL.

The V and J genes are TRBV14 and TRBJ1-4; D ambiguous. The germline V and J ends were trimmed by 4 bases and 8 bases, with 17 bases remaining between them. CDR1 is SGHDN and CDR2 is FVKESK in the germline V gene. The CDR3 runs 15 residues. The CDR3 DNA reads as TGTGCCAGCAGCCCTACAGCTGCTAATGCAGAAAAACTGTTTTTT. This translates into CASSPTAANAEKLFF.